This T cell receptor (beta chain) was obtained from a study of blood T cell repertoires in COVID-19 (dated by TCRdb to the early 2020s). A note on the overall study: Samples covering the acute and convalescent phases of COVID-19 were provided by collaborators in the United States, Italy and Spain. Where available, HLA class I and class II types were obtained from metadata supplied by the sample provider rather than from assay-based typing. Samples were obtained from the ongoing ImmuneRACE study (first 160 participants) and from approximately 1,200 subjects provided by 6 global collaborators. Sample metadata almost always included a de-identified subject ID, COVID-19 status, age in years and sex. The dataset comprised deeply sampled blood TCRbeta repertoires from subjects exposed to, actively infected with, or recovered from COVID-19. The repertoires were released in a freely available public database intended as a resource for research on the immune response to SARS-CoV-2. The material from the prospective study consisted of cDNA or gDNA derived from T cells, B-cell-depleted T cells, or PBMCs. Study-wide findings and limitations: How much clinical and demographic metadata was included differed by source and by participant, and the metadata was provided uncurated.

TCRbeta CDR3 regions were amplified from genomic DNA by means of the immunoSEQ Assay, a bias-controlled multiplex PCR. Per the original workflow: Within the assay, amplification of reference gene primers was used to estimate how many nucleated cells each sample contained. To quantify the absolute abundance of each unique TCRbeta CDR3 rearrangement, sequence reads were collapsed and filtered. For each sample, productive Simpson clonality was calculated as the square root of Simpson's diversity index across productive rearrangements. This immuneACCESS table, as held by TCRdb, lists in-frame sequences with V and J called but not all clones. Of the missing ones, under half trace to an unresolved V gene in checked studies; the others have no known cause. The V and J calls and clone size are taken from that table; D and trimming were inferred from the DNA. In all, the sample holds about 150,000 clones, and more than 90% of those were seen once. Together, the top ten hold approximately 0.5% of the sample.

Whole blood was collected in K2EDTA tubes by collaborating institutions according to the institutions' own protocols. Collaborator samples were shipped for TCRbeta analysis as frozen whole blood, isolated PBMCs, or DNA extracted from either sample type. The CDR3 measures 14 amino acids from cysteine to phenylalanine. The only DNA kept is the CDR3, 42 bases in frame from the first base. V loses 2 bases of germline sequence and J loses 5 bases, and the interval between the two ends is 12 bases. The germline V gene (reference sequence) specifies MNHEY as CDR1 and SMNVEV as CDR2. Remarks on this clone: It lacks a known antigen. Base-call qualities are not available, and no considerably larger clone is one nucleotide away.

This receptor was identified in a man aged 45 to 65 with acute or convalescent COVID-19. This chain is built from TRBV27 and TRBJ1-1, and perhaps TRBD1 as D gene, on 6 matching bases. The sequencing sample was made of peripheral blood. Read as DNA, the sequence is TGTGCCAGCAGTTTAGCGGGGGCACGGACTGAAGCTTTCTTT. This gives the protein CASSLAGARTEAFF.